This is a list of T cell receptor beta chains from one sample in a study of cytomegalovirus exposure and HLA in healthy donors. Assay: immunoSEQ multiplex PCR; the TCRdb copy retains only in-frame clones and omits some. The sample spans more than 60,000 clones; the ten largest clones claim approximately 15%. Specimen: PBMCs. The origin of the receptors is a boy aged 10-17 years in good health and CMV-seronegative. Both conserved end residues are part of each CDR3. The D gene is left open where the match is weak.

TRBV6-6	-	TRBJ1-1	CASSPLDSSANTEAFF
TRBV5-4	-	TRBJ1-4	CASSSQTNEKLFF
TRBV5-4	-	TRBJ1-1	CASSLDWAPMNTEAFF
TRBV5-1	TRBD1	-	CASSLEDRTGDPYEQYF
TRBV30	TRBD2	TRBJ2-7	CAWRLTGATSFGYEQYF
TRBV7-9	-	TRBJ1-4	CASSATVQGRGNEKLFF
TRBV15	TRBD1	TRBJ2-7	CATSRDRGQGAYEQYF
TRBV7-2	TRBD1	TRBJ1-1	CASSLTGATEAFF
TRBV27	-	TRBJ1-2	CASSLYSTGRGNYGYTF
TRBV7-6	TRBD1	TRBJ1-4	CASSLGQGNEKLFF
TRBV6-5	-	TRBJ1-5	CASSRTVDQPQHF
TRBV29-1	TRBD2	TRBJ2-3	CSVSLAVVDTQYF
TRBV5-1	TRBD2	TRBJ2-7	CASSLGLADLTYEQYF
TRBV19	-	TRBJ2-4	CASSIQGIAKNIQYF
TRBV6-1	TRBD1	TRBJ1-5	CASSERGHQGGQPQHF
TRBV19	TRBD2	TRBJ2-2	CASITLTSGRIGGELFF
TRBV9	TRBD1	TRBJ1-5	CASSVEGGINQPQHF
TRBV4-1	TRBD2	TRBJ2-1	CASSRPGLAGQFF
TRBV9	TRBD1	TRBJ1-2	CASSDTGAAGYTF
TRBV5-4	TRBD1	TRBJ2-1	CASSRGQGVVNEQFF
TRBV27	TRBD1	TRBJ1-5	CASSLGQGGIQPQHF
TRBV5-8	-	TRBJ2-5	CASSIGQNKRETQYF
TRBV7-2	-	TRBJ1-5	CASSLGESNQPQHF
TRBV5-5	TRBD1	TRBJ1-3	CASSYDRGSGNTIYF
TRBV7-9	-	TRBJ1-3	CATPGTTGNTIYF
TRBV5-1	TRBD1	TRBJ1-4	CASSLHPTPGQRSTNEKLFF
TRBV13	-	TRBJ1-1	CASRTPSNTEAFF
TRBV5-1	TRBD1	TRBJ1-1	CASSLGDRDTEAFF
TRBV4-2	TRBD2	TRBJ2-1	CASSQERRGTEQFF
TRBV28	-	TRBJ2-3	CASRGSSDTQYF
TRBV6-1	-	TRBJ1-1	CASSEFWGYTEAFF
TRBV19	TRBD1	TRBJ1-1	CASSVRTGMNTEAFF
TRBV6-1	-	TRBJ1-1	CASSEALGGNTEAFF
TRBV27	-	TRBJ2-2	CASSTTNTGELFF
TRBV13	TRBD1	TRBJ2-4	CASSFRGTVNIQYF
TRBV7-9	TRBD1	TRBJ2-7	CASSSWTGQNNEQYF
TRBV27	-	TRBJ1-1	CASSLGLNTEAFF
TRBV19	-	TRBJ1-5	CASSRGQGGEPQHF
TRBV5-1	-	TRBJ2-7	CASATTGGEQYF
TRBV28	-	TRBJ1-2	CASTLSRRGNYGYTF
TRBV4-1	-	TRBJ2-7	CASSQVTAGIISYEQYF
TRBV7-3	TRBD2	TRBJ2-2	CASSLTGLAGELFF
TRBV7-2	-	TRBJ1-2	CASSLDFRGDYGYTF
TRBV5-8	-	TRBJ2-7	CASSSIIGTYEQYF
TRBV29-1	-	TRBJ1-1	CSVMGGRPMNTEAFF
TRBV27	-	TRBJ1-2	CASRGGIYGYTF
TRBV9	TRBD2	TRBJ2-2	CASSATSGGAGELFF
TRBV5-1	TRBD2	TRBJ2-3	CASSFYGGSSTDTQYF
TRBV7-6	TRBD1	TRBJ2-3	CASSLGPGQITDTQYF
TRBV5-1	TRBD2	TRBJ2-7	CASSLGLAKTYEQYF